Shown below are 14 T cell receptor beta chains from a single sample sequenced in a study of shared clonotypes between healthy human individuals. The assay was immunoSEQ multiplex PCR, and TCRdb's table has in-frame clones only and misses some. Of a few million clones in the sample, around 95% are singletons; the top ten hold over 0.1%. Sequenced input: naive CD4+ T cells sorted from blood. Subset: CD45RA+ positively selected. The receptors come from a man between 18 and 29 years old in good health.

This chain connects TRBV18 to TRBJ2-7, with TRBD1 as a possible D gene (6 bases). Trimming pared 2 bases from V and 3 bases from J, leaving 11 bases between. CDR1 is KGHSH, CDR2 LQKENI, per germline. There are 14 residues in the CDR3. CDR3 loop: CASSPVTGIYEQYF. For the CDR3, the DNA is TGTGCCAGCTCACCAGTGACAGGAATCTACGAGCAGTACTTC.

This rearrangement joins TRBV7-2 to TRBJ2-7; TRBD2 matches at 8 bases. Germline V lookup: CDR1 SGHTA, CDR2 FQGNSA. After removal of 3 bases from V and 2 bases from J, the junction contained 6 bases not matched to a gene. CDR3 length: 15 residues. CDR3 region: CASSFGTSITYEQYF. Here the CDR3 DNA reads TGTGCCAGCAGCTTCGGGACTAGTATAACCTACGAGCAGTACTTC.

The chain links TRBV5-6 to TRBJ1-6; D possibly corresponds to TRBD1 (6 bases). Germline V gene lookup returns CDR1 SGHDT and CDR2 YYEEEE. This CDR3 has 14 amino acids. V was shortened by 0 bases and J by 10 bases, with 11 bases between the two germline ends. For the CDR3, the DNA is TGTGCCAGCAGCTTGGACAGGGATAGATCACCCCTCCACTTT. Translating gives CASSLDRDRSPLHF.

The J gene is TRBJ2-7, the V gene TRBV4-1; D gene unclear. V was trimmed by 0 bases and J by 1 base, leaving 13 bases between them. CDR1 is MGHRA, CDR2 YSYEKL, per germline. This CDR3 region has 16 residues. CDR3 protein: CASSQETNRQSYEQYF. The CDR3 DNA reads TGCGCCAGCAGCCAAGAGACGAACAGACAATCCTACGAGCAGTACTTC.

This chain connects TRBV10-3 to TRBJ1-1; D remains ambiguous. Trimming removed 3 bases from V and 7 bases from J, with 12 bases in between. In germline, CDR1 is ENHRY, CDR2 SYGVKD. The CDR3 consists of 13 residues. Here the CDR3 DNA reads TGTGCCATCAGTGATCCCAGCTCCCATGAAGCTTTCTTT. Protein product: CAISDPSSHEAFF.

The V call is TRBV6-1, the J call TRBJ2-5, with a possible D match to TRBD2 (6 bases). The CDR3 runs 16 residues. Looked up from germline, CDR1 is MNHNS and CDR2 is SASEGT. V gave up 4 bases and J gave up 2 bases, with 17 bases separating them. CDR3 bases: TGTGCCAGCAGTGCTTACAGTGGGGGAGGTCAAGAGACCCAGTACTTC. Translation gives CASSAYSGGGQETQYF.

The chain employs TRBV7-2 and TRBJ2-3; 9 nucleotides line up with TRBD2. CDR1 and CDR2 from the germline V gene are SGHTA and FQGNSA. Trimming cost V 6 bases and J 4 bases; bases outside gene matches: 8. The CDR3 runs 15 residues. The CDR3 DNA sequence: TGTGCCAGCAGAACGGGACTAGCCGGGTCAGATACGCAGTATTTT. Protein sequence: CASRTGLAGSDTQYF.

Worth noting for this clone: Additional DNA sequences in this sample encode the identical CDR3. V usage is TRBV5-1 and J usage is TRBJ2-5; 8 bases fit TRBD1. This CDR3 has 15 amino acids. CDR1 and CDR2 from the germline V gene are SGHRS and YFSETQ. With 4 bases clipped from V and 5 bases from J, the junction kept 10 bases outside the gene matches. The CDR3 here is CASSVGTGGRETQYF. The CDR3 DNA is TGCGCCAGCAGCGTTGGGACAGGAGGGCGGGAGACCCAGTACTTC.

With regard to this clone: Other DNA sequences within the sample encode an identical CDR3. The chain has TRBV28 and TRBJ1-5; D perhaps matches TRBD1 (5 bases). The length of the CDR3 is 15 residues. CDR1 and CDR2 from the germline V gene are MDHEN and SYDVKM. The ends were cut back, 3 bases at V and 1 base at J, with 10 bases in the middle. CDR3 amino acids: CASSLGGNSNQPQHF. CDR3 DNA sequence: TGTGCCAGCAGTTTGGGGGGAAACAGCAATCAGCCCCAGCATTTT.

The chain combines TRBV6-6 with TRBJ2-7, with 7 bases lining up with TRBD1. The germline gives CDR1 MNHNY, CDR2 SVGAGI (reference sequence). Trimming took 0 bases from V and 2 from J; bases not matched to a gene: 4. The CDR3 extends over 15 amino acids. Here the CDR3 DNA reads TGTGCCAGCAGTTACTCGCCCGGGACAGCCTACGAGCAGTACTTC. This codes for CASSYSPGTAYEQYF.

V is TRBV6-5 and J is TRBJ2-7, with D perhaps matching TRBD1 or TRBD2 (5 bases each). Germline assignment: CDR1 MNHEY and CDR2 SVGAGI. Trimming removed 4 bases from V and 3 bases from J, with 19 bases in between. This CDR3 has 16 amino acids. CDR3 loop: CASSWGPRDQVYEQYF. The CDR3 region has the DNA TGTGCCAGCAGTTGGGGACCCAGGGATCAGGTCTACGAGCAGTACTTC.

V usage is TRBV6-6 and J usage is TRBJ1-5; weak D call: TRBD1 (6 bases). Trimming cost V 0 bases and J 9 bases, with 12 bases left between them. Per the germline V gene, CDR1 is MNHNY and CDR2 is SVGAGI (reference sequence). The CDR3 is 14 amino acids. CDR3 residues: CASSYSAGATPQHF. CDR3 coding DNA: TGTGCCAGCAGTTACTCAGCAGGGGCGACGCCCCAGCATTTT.

The rearrangement joins TRBV19 to TRBJ1-2; 10 bases agree with TRBD1. The germline V gene encodes CDR1 LNHDA and CDR2 SQIVND (reference sequence). V dropped 6 bases and J dropped 0; count of bases not matched to a gene: 1. The CDR3 runs to 14 residues. The CDR3 bases are TGTGCCAGTAGGGACAGGGGGACTAACTATGGCTACACCTTC. It specifies CASRDRGTNYGYTF.

The chain couples TRBV7-2 to TRBJ2-5; tentative D call: TRBD2 (5 bases). V was clipped by 5 bases and J by 2 bases, with 15 bases between them. The CDR3 runs 15 residues. Per the germline V gene, CDR1 is SGHTA and CDR2 is FQGNSA. As DNA, the CDR3 is TGTGCCAGCAGCCCCGGAAGGCGGGTTCAAGAGACCCAGTACTTC. It is translated as CASSPGRRVQETQYF.